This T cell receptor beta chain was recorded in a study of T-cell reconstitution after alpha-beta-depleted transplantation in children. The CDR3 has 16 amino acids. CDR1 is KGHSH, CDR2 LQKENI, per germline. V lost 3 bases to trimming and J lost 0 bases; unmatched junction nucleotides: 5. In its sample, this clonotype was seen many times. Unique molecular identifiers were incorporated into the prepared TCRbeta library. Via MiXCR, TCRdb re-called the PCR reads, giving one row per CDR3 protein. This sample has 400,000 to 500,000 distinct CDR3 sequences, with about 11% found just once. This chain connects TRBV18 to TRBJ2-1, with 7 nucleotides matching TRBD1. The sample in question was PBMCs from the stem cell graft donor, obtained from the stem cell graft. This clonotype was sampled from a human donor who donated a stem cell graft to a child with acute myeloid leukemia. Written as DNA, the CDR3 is TGTGCCAGCTCACCGACGACAGGGAGCTCCTACAATGAGCAGTTCTTC. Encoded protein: CASSPTTGSSYNEQFF.